This T cell receptor (beta chain) was found in a study of human T cells and chemical hapten exposure. Study findings and constraints: Relative to control repertoires, expanded TCRs gave rise to significantly more large CDR3 similarity clusters. Each of the donors had alopecia, so their immune responses may not resemble those of healthy people.

Attachment of unique molecular identifiers to individual cDNA molecules was performed in the library. TCRdb redid the calling of the RACE reads with MiXCR, one entry per CDR3 protein. The sample has roughly 43,000 distinct CDR3 sequences, 9.5% to 10% seen once. The time point was: patch test 2, 6 weeks after DPC sensitization. Treatment: therapeutic diphenylcyclopropenone sensitization with weekly scalp DPC. Total RNA was extracted from unfractionated whole blood. The ends lost 2 bases at V and 2 bases at J; junction bases unmatched: 8. The CDR3 totals 16 residues. Germline CDR1 MNHNS, CDR2 SASEGT. There are many counts of this clonotype. Its antigen is not known.

This specimen consisted of whole blood, obtained in connection with sensitization to the hapten diphenylcyclopropenone (DPC). This sequence joins TRBV6-1 and TRBJ2-7; 8 nucleotides line up with TRBD2. This clonotype was sampled from a woman aged 25 to 39 with alopecia areata. Some clones in this sample may be carry-over from other donors' samples. The CDR3 sequence is CASSENQGLGAYEQYF. The CDR3 DNA sequence: TGTGCCAGCAGTGAAAATCAGGGACTAGGCGCCTACGAGCAGTACTTC.